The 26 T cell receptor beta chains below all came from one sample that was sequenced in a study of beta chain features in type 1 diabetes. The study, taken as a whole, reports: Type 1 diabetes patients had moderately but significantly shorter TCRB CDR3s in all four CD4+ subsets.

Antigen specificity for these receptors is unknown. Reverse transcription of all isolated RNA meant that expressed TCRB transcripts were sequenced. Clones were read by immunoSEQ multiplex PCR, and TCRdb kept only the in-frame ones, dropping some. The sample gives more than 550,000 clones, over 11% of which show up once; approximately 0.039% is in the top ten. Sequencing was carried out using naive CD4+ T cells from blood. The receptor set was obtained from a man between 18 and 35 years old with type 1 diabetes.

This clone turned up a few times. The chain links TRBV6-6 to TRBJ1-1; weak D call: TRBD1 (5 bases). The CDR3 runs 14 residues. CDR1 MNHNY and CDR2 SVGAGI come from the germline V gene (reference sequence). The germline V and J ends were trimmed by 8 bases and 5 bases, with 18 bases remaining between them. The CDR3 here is CASHRGAGQTEAFF. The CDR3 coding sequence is TGTGCCAGCCACCGAGGGGCAGGGCAGACTGAAGCTTTCTTT.

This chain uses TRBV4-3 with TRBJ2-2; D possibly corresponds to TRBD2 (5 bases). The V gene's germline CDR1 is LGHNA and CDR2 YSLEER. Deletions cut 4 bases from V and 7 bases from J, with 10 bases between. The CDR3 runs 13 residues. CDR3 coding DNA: TGCGCCAGCAGCCCCCGGGGAAACGGGGAGCTGTTTTTT. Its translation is CASSPRGNGELFF.

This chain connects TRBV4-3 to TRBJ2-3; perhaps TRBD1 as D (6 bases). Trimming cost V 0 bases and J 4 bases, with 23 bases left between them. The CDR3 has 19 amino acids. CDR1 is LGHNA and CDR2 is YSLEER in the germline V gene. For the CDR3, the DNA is TGCGCCAGCAGCCAAGAGATAGGGGGTGGACTTTCAAGGGCAGATACGCAGTATTTT. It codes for CASSQEIGGGLSRADTQYF.

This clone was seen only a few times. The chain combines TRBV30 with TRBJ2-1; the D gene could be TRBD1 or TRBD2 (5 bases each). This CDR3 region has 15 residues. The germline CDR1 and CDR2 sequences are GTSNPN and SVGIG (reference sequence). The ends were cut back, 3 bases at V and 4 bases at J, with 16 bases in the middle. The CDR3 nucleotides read TGTGCCTGGAGCCCCGGGACCGCCTATTACAATGAGCAGTTCTTC. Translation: CAWSPGTAYYNEQFF.

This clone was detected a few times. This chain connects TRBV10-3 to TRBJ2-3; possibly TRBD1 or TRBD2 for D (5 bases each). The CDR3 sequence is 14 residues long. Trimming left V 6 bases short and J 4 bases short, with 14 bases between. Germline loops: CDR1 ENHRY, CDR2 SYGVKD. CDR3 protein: CAISRDLVADTQYF. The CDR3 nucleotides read TGTGCCATCAGCCGGGACCTGGTGGCAGATACGCAGTATTTT.

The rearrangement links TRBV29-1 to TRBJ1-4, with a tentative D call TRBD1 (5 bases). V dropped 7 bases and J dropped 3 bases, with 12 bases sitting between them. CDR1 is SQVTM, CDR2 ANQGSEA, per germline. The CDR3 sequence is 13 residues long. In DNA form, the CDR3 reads TGCAGCGGGGGGAACCGAGCTAATGAAAAACTGTTTTTT. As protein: CSGGNRANEKLFF.

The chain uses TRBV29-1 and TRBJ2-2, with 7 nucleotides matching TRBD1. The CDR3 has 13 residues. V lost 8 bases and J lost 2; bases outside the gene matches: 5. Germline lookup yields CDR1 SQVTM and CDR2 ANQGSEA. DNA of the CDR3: TGCAGCACGGGACAGACCAACACCGGGGAGCTGTTTTTT. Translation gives CSTGQTNTGELFF.

The CDR3 sequence: CASSKGGLYEQYF. The CDR3 coding sequence is TGTGCCAGCAGCAAAGGGGGGCTCTACGAGCAGTACTTC. The rearrangement joins TRBV21-1 to TRBJ2-7; the DNA was not used to check the table's D call, TRBD1. TRBV21-1 is a pseudogene locus. The CDR3 consists of 13 residues.

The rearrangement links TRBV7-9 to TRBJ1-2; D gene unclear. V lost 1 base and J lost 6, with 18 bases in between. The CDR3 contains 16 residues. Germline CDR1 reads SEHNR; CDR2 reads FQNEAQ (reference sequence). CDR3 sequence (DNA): TGTGCCAGCAGCTTAGGGGGATCGGGTTCCTTTCATGGCTACACCTTC. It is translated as CASSLGGSGSFHGYTF. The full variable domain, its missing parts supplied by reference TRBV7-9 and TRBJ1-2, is DTGVSQNPRHKITKRGQNVTFRCDPISEHNRLYWYRQTLGQGPEFLTYFQNEAQLEKSRLLSDRFSAERPKGSFSTLEIQRTEQGDSAMYLCASSLGGSGSFHGYTFGSGTRLTVV.

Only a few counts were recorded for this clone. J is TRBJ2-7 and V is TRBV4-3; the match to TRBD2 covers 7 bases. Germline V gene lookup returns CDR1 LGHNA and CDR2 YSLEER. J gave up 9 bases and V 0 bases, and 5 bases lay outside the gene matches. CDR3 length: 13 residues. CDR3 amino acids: CASSQDPREAQYF. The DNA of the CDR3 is TGCGCCAGCAGCCAAGATCCCCGGGAGGCGCAGTACTTC.

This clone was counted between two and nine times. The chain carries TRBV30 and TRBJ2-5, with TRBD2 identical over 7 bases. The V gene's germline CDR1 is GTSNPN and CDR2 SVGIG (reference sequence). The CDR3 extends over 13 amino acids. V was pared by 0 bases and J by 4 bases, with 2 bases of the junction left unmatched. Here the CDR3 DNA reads TGTGCCTGGAGTGTAATAGCGGGAGAGACCCAGTACTTC. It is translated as CAWSVIAGETQYF.

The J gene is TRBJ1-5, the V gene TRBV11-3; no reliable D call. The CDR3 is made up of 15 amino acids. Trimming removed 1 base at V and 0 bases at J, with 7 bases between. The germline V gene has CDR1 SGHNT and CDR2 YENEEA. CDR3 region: CASSLGAYSNQPQHF. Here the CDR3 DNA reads TGTGCCAGCAGCTTAGGAGCCTATAGCAATCAGCCCCAGCATTTT.

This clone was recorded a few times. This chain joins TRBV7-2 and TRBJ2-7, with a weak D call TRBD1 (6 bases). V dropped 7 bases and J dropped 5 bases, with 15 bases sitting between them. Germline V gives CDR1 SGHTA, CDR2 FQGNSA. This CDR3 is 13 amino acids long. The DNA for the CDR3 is TGTGCCAGCACTTCAACAGGGTCCAACGAGCAGTACTTC. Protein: CASTSTGSNEQYF.

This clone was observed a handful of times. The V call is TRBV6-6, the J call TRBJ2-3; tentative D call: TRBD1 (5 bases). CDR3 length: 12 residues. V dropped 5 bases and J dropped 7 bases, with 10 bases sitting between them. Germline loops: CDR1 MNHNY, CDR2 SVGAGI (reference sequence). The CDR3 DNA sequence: TGTGCCAGCAGTACCCCAGGGAATACGCAGTATTTT. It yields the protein CASSTPGNTQYF.

CDR3 in amino acids: CASSRPSGAPYNEQFF. As DNA, the CDR3 is TGTGCCAGCAGCCGCCCATCGGGGGCCCCCTACAATGAGCAGTTCTTC. This chain connects TRBV7-2 to TRBJ2-1, with D tentatively TRBD1 or TRBD2 (6 bases each). The CDR3 is 16 residues long. Per germline, CDR1 SGHTA and CDR2 FQGNSA. Trimming removed 5 bases at V and 2 bases at J, with 16 bases between.

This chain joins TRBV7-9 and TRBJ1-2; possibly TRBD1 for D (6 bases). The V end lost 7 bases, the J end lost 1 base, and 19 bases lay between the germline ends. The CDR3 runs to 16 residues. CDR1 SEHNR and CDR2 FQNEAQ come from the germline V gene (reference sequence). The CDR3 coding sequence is TGTGCCAGCAAACGTTACGGGGCAGGGGATAACTATGGCTACACCTTC. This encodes CASKRYGAGDNYGYTF.

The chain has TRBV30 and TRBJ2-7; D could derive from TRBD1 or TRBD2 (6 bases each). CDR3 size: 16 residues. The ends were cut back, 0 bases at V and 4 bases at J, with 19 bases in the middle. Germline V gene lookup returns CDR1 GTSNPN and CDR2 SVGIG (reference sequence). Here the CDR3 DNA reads TGTGCCTGGAGTGTAAATTATTGGGGGGCGGGTTACGAGCAGTACTTC. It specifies CAWSVNYWGAGYEQYF. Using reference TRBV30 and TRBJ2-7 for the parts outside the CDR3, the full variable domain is SQTIHQWPATLVQPVGSPLSLECTVEGTSNPNLYWYRQAAGRGLQLLFYSVGIGQISSEVPQNLSASRPQDRQFILSSKKLLLSDSGFYLCAWSVNYWGAGYEQYFGPGTRLTVT.

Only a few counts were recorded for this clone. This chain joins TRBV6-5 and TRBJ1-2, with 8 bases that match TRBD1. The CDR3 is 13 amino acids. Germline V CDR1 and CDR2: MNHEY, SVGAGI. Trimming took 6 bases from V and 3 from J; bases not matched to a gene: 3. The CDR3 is CASSPTGDYGYTF. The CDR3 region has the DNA TGTGCCAGCAGCCCGACAGGGGACTATGGCTACACCTTC.

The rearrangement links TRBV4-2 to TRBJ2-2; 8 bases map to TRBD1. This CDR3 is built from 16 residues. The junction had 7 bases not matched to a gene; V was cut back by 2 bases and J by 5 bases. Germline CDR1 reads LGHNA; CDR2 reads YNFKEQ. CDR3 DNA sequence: TGTGCCAGCAGCCAACGGGACAGGAGCGGTACCGGGGAGCTGTTTTTT. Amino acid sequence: CASSQRDRSGTGELFF.

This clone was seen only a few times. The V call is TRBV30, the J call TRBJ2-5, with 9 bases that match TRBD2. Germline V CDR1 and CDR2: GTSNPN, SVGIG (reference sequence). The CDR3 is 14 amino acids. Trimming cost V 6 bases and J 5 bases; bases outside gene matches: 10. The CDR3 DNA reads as TGTGCCTGTCGGGCGGGAGGGCCTCGGGAGACCCAGTACTTC. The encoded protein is CACRAGGPRETQYF. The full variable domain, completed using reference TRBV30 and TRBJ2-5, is SQTIHQWPATLVQPVGSPLSLECTVEGTSNPNLYWYRQAAGRGLQLLFYSVGIGQISSEVPQNLSASRPQDRQFILSSKKLLLSDSGFYLCACRAGGPRETQYFGPGTRLLVL.

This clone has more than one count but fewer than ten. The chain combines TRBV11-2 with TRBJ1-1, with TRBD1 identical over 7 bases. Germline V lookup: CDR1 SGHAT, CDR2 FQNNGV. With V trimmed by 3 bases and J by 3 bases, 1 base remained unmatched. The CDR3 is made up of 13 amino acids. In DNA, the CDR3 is TGTGCCAGCAGCTTCGACAGGGACACTGAAGCTTTCTTT. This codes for CASSFDRDTEAFF.

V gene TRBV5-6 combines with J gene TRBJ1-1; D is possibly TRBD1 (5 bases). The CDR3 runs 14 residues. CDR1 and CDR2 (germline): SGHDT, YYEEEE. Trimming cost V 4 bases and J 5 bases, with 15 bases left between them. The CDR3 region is CASSTGTRGTEAFF. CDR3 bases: TGTGCCAGCAGCACCGGGACCCGAGGGACTGAAGCTTTCTTT.

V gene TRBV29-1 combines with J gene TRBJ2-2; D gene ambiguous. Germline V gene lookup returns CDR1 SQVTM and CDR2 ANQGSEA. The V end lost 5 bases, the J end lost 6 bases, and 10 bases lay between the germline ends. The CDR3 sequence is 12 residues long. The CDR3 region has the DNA TGCAGCGTTTCCCTGAGTTCCGGGGAGCTGTTTTTT. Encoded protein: CSVSLSSGELFF.

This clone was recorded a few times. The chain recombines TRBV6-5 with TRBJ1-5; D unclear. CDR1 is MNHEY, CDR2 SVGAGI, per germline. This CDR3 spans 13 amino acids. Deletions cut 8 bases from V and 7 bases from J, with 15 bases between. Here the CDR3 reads CASSSRVQQPQHF. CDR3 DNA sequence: TGTGCCAGCTCAAGCCGGGTTCAACAGCCCCAGCATTTT.

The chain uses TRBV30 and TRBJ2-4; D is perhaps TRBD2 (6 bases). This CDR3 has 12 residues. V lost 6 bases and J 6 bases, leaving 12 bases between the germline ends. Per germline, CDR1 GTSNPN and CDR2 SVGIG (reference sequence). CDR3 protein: CACRGLSNIQYF. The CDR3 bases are TGTGCCTGCCGGGGACTTTCAAACATTCAGTACTTC.

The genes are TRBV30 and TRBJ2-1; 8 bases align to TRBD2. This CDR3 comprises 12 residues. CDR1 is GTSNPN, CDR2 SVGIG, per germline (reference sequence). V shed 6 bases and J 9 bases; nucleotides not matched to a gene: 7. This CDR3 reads CACSGLAGEQFF. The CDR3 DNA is TGTGCCTGCTCTGGACTAGCAGGTGAGCAGTTCTTC.